Below are 8 T cell receptor beta chains sequenced from a single sample in a study of cytomegalovirus exposure and HLA in healthy donors. 60 Vbeta and 13 Jbeta primers were used in PCR. Assay used: immunoSEQ multiplex PCR; TCRdb lists only in-frame clones, some missing. The profile shows 120,000 to 150,000 clones, about three quarters of them singletons. Sequenced sample: PBMCs. All receptors come from a man aged 35 to 55 in good health and CMV-seropositive.

V usage is TRBV7-8 and J usage is TRBJ2-1; 11 nucleotides line up with TRBD2. The germline V gene has CDR1 SGHVS and CDR2 FQNEAQ. V gave up 4 bases and J gave up 9 bases; unmatched junction bases: 17. The CDR3 loop spans 18 amino acids. The CDR3 DNA sequence: TGTGCCAGCAGCTCGCGGACGAGTACACTAGCGGGAGCGGCTGAGCAGTTCTTC. It translates to CASSSRTSTLAGAAEQFF.

Only a few counts were recorded for this clone. V gene TRBV9 combines with J gene TRBJ2-7, with 9 bases that match TRBD2. J lost 2 bases, V lost 0 bases, and 6 bases had no gene match. The CDR3 has 16 residues. Germline V CDR1 and CDR2: SGDLS, YYNGEE. The CDR3 spells CASSVGPTSGTYEQYF. For the CDR3, the DNA is TGTGCCAGCAGCGTAGGCCCGACTAGCGGTACCTACGAGCAGTACTTC.

The CDR3 region is CASSMTGLYGYTF. The CDR3 bases are TGTGCCAGCAGCATGACAGGCCTCTATGGCTACACCTTC. The chain employs TRBV5-8 and TRBJ1-2; perhaps TRBD1 as D (6 bases). Deletions cut 4 bases from V and 4 bases from J, with 11 bases between. Per germline, CDR1 SGHTS and CDR2 YDEGEE. This CDR3 is built from 13 residues.

The chain is built from TRBV7-2 and TRBJ2-2; D not resolved. V was cut by 1 base and J by 1 base, with 10 bases left in between. Germline values: CDR1 SGHTA, CDR2 FQGNSA. CDR3 length: 16 amino acids. Here the CDR3 reads CASSLGRARNTGELFF. CDR3 sequence (DNA): TGTGCCAGCAGCTTAGGGAGAGCTCGGAACACCGGGGAGCTGTTTTTT.

The V and J genes are TRBV28 and TRBJ2-5; the D gene is possibly TRBD1 (5 bases). Gene TRBJ2-7 matches the end of the DNA better, so the J call may be wrong. Germline CDR1 is MDHEN and CDR2 is SYDVKM. The CDR3 runs 14 residues. CDR3: CASSPPDKSYEQYF. In nucleotides, the CDR3 is TGTGCCAGCAGCCCCCCGGACAAATCCTACGAGCAGTACTTC.

V is TRBV18 and J is TRBJ2-1; TRBD2 matches at 13 bases. This CDR3 has 17 residues. J gave up 8 bases and V 5 bases, and 12 bases lay outside the gene matches. Per germline, CDR1 KGHSH and CDR2 LQKENI. CDR3 in amino acids: CASSTQPGTSGKDEQFF. The DNA of the CDR3 is TGTGCCAGCTCAACTCAACCCGGGACTAGCGGGAAAGATGAGCAGTTCTTC.

V is TRBV19 and J is TRBJ2-3; TRBD2 aligns across 7 bases. V trimming: 3 bases; J trimming: 12 bases; junction bases outside the gene matches: 9. The CDR3 runs 13 residues. Germline V CDR1 and CDR2: LNHDA, SQIVND (reference sequence). CDR3 region: CASSILGTNIQYF. Here the CDR3 DNA reads TGTGCCAGTAGTATTCTCGGGACTAACATACAGTATTTT.

The V gene is TRBV15, the J gene TRBJ1-5; D possibly corresponds to TRBD1 (5 bases). Between the trimmed V and J ends, which lost 1 base and 5 bases, there was a span of 9 bases. The V gene's germline CDR1 is LNHNV and CDR2 YYDKDF (reference sequence). The CDR3 loop spans 14 amino acids. For the CDR3, the DNA is TGTGCCACCAGCAGAGTCGGAGGGGATCAGCCCCAGCATTTT. This gives the protein CATSRVGGDQPQHF.